These T cell receptor beta chains were read from a single sample in a study of T-cell memory formation after mild COVID-19. TCRdb analysed the 5' RACE reads with MiXCR anew, one entry per CDR3 protein. The table lists about 620,000 distinct CDR3 sequences, under 20% of them singletons. Specimen: PBMCs or a T cell subset sorted from them (not recorded which). All receptors derive from an adult woman who had mild COVID-19 (a few samples of this study predate the infection). Cell type and time point are not known. Each CDR3 is given with its conserved first and last residue. Each record gives: D gene, V gene, clone size, J gene, CDR3 protein, CDR3 DNA. The D gene is left open where the match is weak. Clone size is not always given. Where it is, it says once, few, many or a class for expanded clones.

D: .; V: TRBV7-3; size: .; J: TRBJ2-2; CDR3: CASSVSRLAGTSTGELFF; DNA: TGTGCCAGCAGCGTATCCAGGCTAGCTGGTACCAGCACCGGGGAGCTGTTTTTT
D: .; V: TRBV5-6; size: .; J: TRBJ1-6; CDR3: CASSLDSKNSPLHF; DNA: TGTGCCAGCAGCTTGGACAGTAAGAATTCACCCCTCCACTTT
D: .; V: TRBV4-1; size: .; J: TRBJ1-1; CDR3: CASSQDPGNTEAFF; DNA: TGCGCCAGCAGCCAAGATCCGGGAAACACTGAAGCTTTCTTT
D: .; V: TRBV5-6; size: many; J: TRBJ1-3; CDR3: CASSLVSSGNTIYF; DNA: TGTGCCAGCAGCTTGGTAAGCTCTGGAAACACCATATATTTT
D: .; V: TRBV6-2/TRBV6-3; size: many; J: TRBJ2-7; CDR3: CASQKGHYEQYF; DNA: TGTGCCAGCCAGAAGGGACACTACGAGCAGTACTTC
D: .; V: TRBV9; size: .; J: TRBJ2-7; CDR3: CASSVGGRSYEQYF; DNA: TGTGCCAGCAGCGTAGGGGGCCGCTCCTACGAGCAGTACTTC
D: .; V: TRBV6-6; size: few; J: TRBJ1-6; CDR3: CASSYSGENSPLHF; DNA: TGTGCCAGCAGTTACTCTGGGGAGAATTCACCCCTCCACTTT
D: TRBD1; V: TRBV6-2/TRBV6-3; size: .; J: TRBJ2-7; CDR3: CASSYSIFRDSTYEQYF; DNA: TGTGCCAGCAGTTACTCGATATTCCGGGACAGTACCTACGAGCAGTACTTC
D: TRBD2; V: TRBV7-9; size: few; J: TRBJ2-1; CDR3: CASRLAGGDEQFF; DNA: TGTGCCAGCAGGCTAGCGGGAGGCGATGAGCAGTTCTTC
D: .; V: TRBV7-9; size: few; J: TRBJ2-7; CDR3: CASTSDWVSYEQYF; DNA: TGTGCCAGCACCTCAGATTGGGTCTCCTACGAGCAGTACTTC
D: TRBD2; V: TRBV12-3/TRBV12-4; size: few; J: TRBJ2-3; CDR3: CASRQNPSGGTQYF; DNA: TGTGCCAGCAGACAGAATCCTAGCGGGGGTACGCAGTATTTT
D: .; V: TRBV25-1; size: .; J: TRBJ1-1; CDR3: CASSGQRAGSGWTEAFF; DNA: TGTGCCAGCAGTGGCCAGAGGGCAGGTTCTGGGTGGACTGAAGCTTTCTTT
D: .; V: TRBV18; size: .; J: TRBJ1-2; CDR3: CASSRSEGYGYTF; DNA: TGTGCCAGCTCACGGTCTGAAGGTTACGGCTACACCTTC
D: TRBD1; V: TRBV2; size: few; J: TRBJ1-5; CDR3: CASMKGQSSNQPQHF; DNA: TGTGCCAGCATGAAGGGACAGAGTAGCAATCAGCCCCAGCATTTT
D: .; V: TRBV7-9; size: .; J: TRBJ2-7; CDR3: CASSLDQGPYEQYF; DNA: TGTGCCAGCAGCTTAGATCAGGGGCCCTACGAGCAGTACTTC
D: .; V: TRBV30; size: .; J: TRBJ2-5; CDR3: CAWRGLQETQYF; DNA: TGTGCCTGGAGAGGATTACAAGAGACCCAGTACTTC
D: .; V: TRBV12-3/TRBV12-4; size: .; J: TRBJ2-7; CDR3: CASSLSGQHEQYF; DNA: TGTGCCAGCAGTCTCTCGGGACAACACGAGCAGTACTTC
D: .; V: TRBV7-2; size: few; J: TRBJ1-5; CDR3: CASSLVSSAGNQPQHF; DNA: TGTGCCAGCAGCTTAGTTAGTTCCGCAGGAAATCAGCCCCAGCATTTT
D: TRBD2; V: TRBV3-1; size: few; J: TRBJ2-3; CDR3: CASSQEERGPSADTQYF; DNA: TGTGCCAGCAGCCAAGAAGAGCGGGGGCCCTCCGCAGATACGCAGTATTTT
D: .; V: TRBV5-5; size: .; J: TRBJ1-1; CDR3: CASSWEGYEAFF; DNA: TGTGCCAGCAGCTGGGAGGGGTATGAAGCTTTCTTT
D: TRBD1; V: TRBV6-6; size: .; J: TRBJ2-5; CDR3: CASSYGGQGRRTQYF; DNA: TGTGCCAGCAGTTACGGGGGACAGGGAAGGAGGACCCAGTACTTC
D: .; V: TRBV12-3/TRBV12-4; size: .; J: TRBJ2-3; CDR3: CASSSRLTDTQYF; DNA: TGTGCCAGCAGTTCACGCCTCACAGATACGCAGTATTTT
D: .; V: TRBV6-2/TRBV6-3; size: .; J: TRBJ2-7; CDR3: CASSSPEAGWNYEQYF; DNA: TGTGCCAGCAGCTCCCCGGAGGCCGGGTGGAACTACGAGCAGTACTTC
D: .; V: TRBV18; size: few; J: TRBJ1-1; CDR3: CASSPGAQGLNTEAFF; DNA: TGTGCCAGCTCACCCGGGGCCCAGGGTCTGAACACTGAAGCTTTCTTT
D: .; V: TRBV2; size: .; J: TRBJ2-1; CDR3: CASSEGGPGSGDEQFF; DNA: TGTGCCAGCAGTGAGGGGGGGCCCGGCTCAGGCGATGAGCAGTTCTTC
D: .; V: TRBV25-1; size: .; J: TRBJ1-1; CDR3: CASSEDGLNTEAFF; DNA: TGTGCCAGCAGTGAGGACGGGCTAAACACTGAAGCTTTCTTT
D: .; V: TRBV25-1; size: .; J: TRBJ2-3; CDR3: CASSEWPPGVFDTDTQYF; DNA: TGTGCCAGCAGTGAATGGCCTCCAGGGGTTTTCGACACAGATACGCAGTATTTT
D: .; V: TRBV29-1; size: .; J: TRBJ2-1; CDR3: CSVEVLSKKQFF; DNA: TGCAGCGTTGAAGTCTTGTCCAAGAAGCAGTTCTTC
D: TRBD1; V: TRBV25-1; size: few; J: TRBJ2-2; CDR3: CASTNHRGPDTGELFF; DNA: TGTGCCAGCACCAACCACAGGGGTCCCGACACCGGGGAGCTGTTTTTT
D: .; V: TRBV2; size: .; J: TRBJ2-5; CDR3: CAIRPGRGQETQYF; DNA: TGTGCCATCCGCCCTGGGAGGGGGCAAGAGACCCAGTACTTC
D: .; V: TRBV6-5; size: few; J: TRBJ2-7; CDR3: CASSYGRGPLSYEQYF; DNA: TGTGCCAGCAGTTACGGACGGGGGCCTCTCTCCTACGAGCAGTACTTC
D: TRBD1; V: TRBV19; size: few; J: TRBJ2-1; CDR3: CASSDRPTYNEQFF; DNA: TGTGCCAGTTCGGACAGGCCTACCTACAATGAGCAGTTCTTC
D: .; V: TRBV24-1; size: few; J: TRBJ2-7; CDR3: CATSDPRRESSYEQYF; DNA: TGTGCCACCAGTGATCCTAGACGGGAGAGCTCCTACGAGCAGTACTTC
D: .; V: TRBV29-1; size: .; J: TRBJ2-7; CDR3: CSVKGTGGVYEQYF; DNA: TGCAGCGTGAAGGGTACAGGCGGAGTCTACGAGCAGTACTTC